This TCR beta chain was found in a study of cytomegalovirus exposure and HLA in healthy donors listed by TCRdb under 2017. As for the study more broadly: According to an earlier analysis of several hundred of the donors, about 170 million T cells yielded over 100 million unique TCR beta sequences and about 300 Gb of sequence data. Roughly 290 gigabases of sequencing data and around 88 million unique TCR sequences made up an early release that covered about 640 HLA-typed donors. Of the roughly 400 genotyped donors, approximately 83% fell in the genetic ancestry cluster associated with self-reported Caucasian donors. The study aimed to test whether signatures of past pathogen exposure could be identified by cataloging public T cell receptors. The T cell repertoires of 670 or so subjects were profiled by immunosequencing and related to cytomegalovirus serostatus. Along with the approximately 650-subject first cohort, a separate validation cohort of 120 different subjects was used. To predict cytomegalovirus infection status, the study combined high-throughput TCR immunosequencing, statistical association of individual TCRs with disease status, and machine learning. In a later analysis, previously published TCR beta repertoires from 666 donors were re-analyzed and high-resolution HLA genotyping was added so that TCR occurrence patterns could be studied. In the later analysis, no new phenotypic data were used to find candidate immune exposures; instead, reliance was placed on TCR beta sequences and their occurrence across donors. An earlier analysis of roughly 600 of the donors used high-throughput TCR beta sequencing to judge whether each TCR beta V gene segment behaved as functional or pseudogenic. Donor age, sex, ethnicity and CMV serostatus were compiled together with the repertoire data. Genome-wide SNP genotypes for about three fifths of the 666 donors were used in a later genetic analysis, which treated that subset as a discovery cohort. All discovery cohort repertoires had been generated using a single sequencing platform. Class I and class II HLA loci were covered by the typing at four-digit resolution. Typing coverage varied by locus: roughly 620-640 donors for A, B, C, DRB1 and DQB1; about 520 for DQA1; more than 600 for DPA1; about 450 for DPB1. Because of strong linkage in the cohort, roughly five DR-DQ haplotypes were treated as single units for association and clustering. Among some 400 genotyped donors of the cohort, an average of approximately 220,000 unique TCR beta nucleotide sequences was sequenced per donor, of which 15% to 20% were non-productive.

From the cysteine through the phenylalanine, the CDR3 covers 14 amino acids. Only the CDR3 region is kept as DNA, spanning 42 bases read in frame from base 1. In the germline V gene, CDR1 corresponds to MNHEY and CDR2 to SVGAGI. V drops 6 bases and J drops 3 bases, leaving 15 bases in between. The library came from the immunoSEQ multiplex PCR assay. For the multiplex PCR, a mixture combining 60 forward primers for TCR Vbeta segments and 13 reverse primers for TCR Jbeta segments was used. The CDR3 region of rearranged TCR beta genes was amplified from genomic DNA with a multiplex PCR assay. On the Illumina HiSeq System, the amplified TCR beta libraries were sequenced as 87-base-pair reads. Concerning the study's data processing: A later analysis tallied approximately 87 million unique TCR beta chains across the approximately 670 repertoires, and around 12 million of those chains were shared by two or more donors. A nearest-neighbor algorithm error-corrected the raw reads and collapsed the reads into unique sequences, merging closely related sequences to remove PCR and sequencing errors. To assign V, D and J gene segments, CDR3 sequences were aligned to IMGT reference sequences. For a sequence to be retained, a match of at least six nucleotides to both a V gene segment and a J gene segment was required. Rearrangements were classified as productive when the CDR3 lacked stop codons and remained in frame with V and J, and all other rearrangements were classified as non-productive. Following IMGT convention, CDR3 was defined as the stretch from the second conserved V-encoded cysteine to the conserved J-encoded phenylalanine. In an earlier analysis of around 600 of the donors, sequences lacking an unambiguous match to a single V gene segment were excluded. An earlier analysis of a few hundred of the donors called V segments functional above 56.7% productive rearrangements and segregating when the between-donor standard deviation exceeded 5%. A statistical classification framework was built to diagnose cytomegalovirus status from the catalog of TCR beta chain sequences. A later analysis assigned V and J genes by comparing TCR nucleotide sequences with IMGT/GENE-DB human TR gene sequences. Using the TCRdist pipeline, a later analysis assigned CDR3 sequences along with most-parsimonious VDJ recombination scenarios. A later analysis defined each TCR beta chain by its CDR3 amino acid sequence plus V-gene family, and excluded reads lacking a unique V-gene family. A later analysis removed 500 to 650 highly shared, low-generation-probability nucleotide sequences to deal with suspected cross-contamination and a sequencing artifact. In a later analysis, a clonal expansion index for each public chain was calculated from normalized within-repertoire ranks of inferred template counts. In a later analysis, generation probabilities were computed using a VDJ recombination model fitted to out-of-frame rearrangements, and the results were checked against IGoR. Hypergeometric tests were used in a later analysis to score TCR-TCR, TCR-HLA and TCR-CMV co-occurrence, with a repertoire-size bias correction applied to the TCR pairs. In a later analysis, false discovery rates were estimated by permuting HLA or CMV assignments 20 times. A later analysis grouped co-occurring TCRs with DBSCAN, adding TCRdist sequence similarity when clustering within HLA-allele-positive subsets. For co-occurrence clustering, repertoires with fewer than 30,000 or more than 120,000 public chains were excluded, along with a handful of repertoires with anomalous nucleotide sharing. Sourced from immuneACCESS, this table was stored by TCRdb with only in-frame sequences that have V and J called. A share of the clones is absent; for the studies checked, an unresolved V gene accounts for under half, and the remainder has no known explanation. V, J and clone size derive from that table, while D and trimming were established from the DNA sequence. Counted in this sample were about 160,000 clones; 60% to 80% of them appeared once. The ten most abundant clones make up more than 3% of the sample.

In regard to this clone: Its antigen is still unknown. The input lacks base qualities; no much larger clone sits a single base away.

Broad study findings and their caveats: Because the 87-base-pair reads could not distinguish some IMGT-functional V segments, including TRBV6-2 and TRBV6-3, those segments were excluded. Because some donors lacked HLA typing at each locus, the association tests relied only on the typed subset. The presence/absence analyses assumed that sequencing depth was roughly uniform across donors, and that assumption may not be true. The classifier was reported to diagnose cytomegalovirus status with high specificity and sensitivity in both the original cohort and the validation cohort. A later analysis found that HLA-associated TCR beta chains were more clonally expanded and had lower generation probabilities than equally common non-associated chains. According to a later analysis, TCR association rates differed among HLA loci, with DRB1 alleles showing the most associated TCRs and HLA-C alleles showing the fewest. A further reported finding was that TCR beta sequences accurately predicted the HLA-A and HLA-B alleles for most subjects in the first cohort. In vitro tests confirmed that a few of the cytomegalovirus-associated TCR beta chains recognize cytomegalovirus antigens. A later analysis reported that several top co-occurrence clusters appeared linked to parvovirus B19, influenza, CMV and Epstein-Barr virus. For the cohort, immune exposure information was limited to CMV serostatus. The study gave a list of more than 150 TCR beta chains associated with cytomegalovirus. Correlated functional status among segregating V segments might be attributable to linkage disequilibrium, but an unknown experimental factor could not be ruled out. The sequencing pipeline was judged likely to have produced a cluster of highly shared sequence variants as a technical artifact. A later analysis found that most CMV-associated TCR beta chains appeared HLA-restricted, with HLA associations seemingly driven largely by CMV exposure. The earlier analysis of approximately 590 of the donors excluded 15 to 20 rarely observed V segments, including chromosome 9 orphons, because counts were too low. The authors suggested that the approach could potentially be generalized to other disease states and immunological phenotypes. An association between a missense DCLRE1C variant and V-gene and J-gene trimming of TCR beta chains was found in a later genetic analysis and replicated in an independent cohort. When HLA alleles, especially DR and DQ, strongly co-occurred, TCR associations were difficult to assign to individual alleles. In an earlier analysis of 587 of the donors, most TCR beta V segments appeared in productive rearrangements about 87% or about 30% of the time, broadly matching IMGT annotations. Specific HLA alleles were associated with 15,000 to 20,000 TCR beta sequences at a false discovery rate of 0.05 in a later analysis. While some public TCRs were present in many individuals, most TCR sequences turned up only very rarely across donors. Only TCR beta chains were sequenced in this cohort, and the absence of alpha or paired-chain data limited detectable features. Compared with the approximately 710-donor mean, donors in an Asian-associated ancestry cluster had fewer N-insertions in productive TCRs, according to a later genetic analysis.

The cohort was made up of 500 to 800 healthy bone marrow donors. Cohort members were all nominally healthy when sampled, although unrecorded immune exposures were likely present. The donor tested CMV seropositive and was one of the 289 seropositive cohort members. A peripheral blood sample was collected from each donor, and TCR beta sequencing was performed on peripheral blood mononuclear cells. The Qiagen DNeasy Blood Extraction Kit was used to extract genomic DNA from the blood cell samples. Sequences were obtained from PBMCs. This receptor chain uses TRBV6-5 and TRBJ2-7, and TRBD1 may be the D gene, going by 6 matching bases. The sequence was collected from a young man in good health and CMV-seropositive. The CDR3 corresponds to CASSTTGKGYEQYF. The sequenced DNA is TGTGCCAGCAGCACCACAGGGAAAGGCTACGAGCAGTACTTC.